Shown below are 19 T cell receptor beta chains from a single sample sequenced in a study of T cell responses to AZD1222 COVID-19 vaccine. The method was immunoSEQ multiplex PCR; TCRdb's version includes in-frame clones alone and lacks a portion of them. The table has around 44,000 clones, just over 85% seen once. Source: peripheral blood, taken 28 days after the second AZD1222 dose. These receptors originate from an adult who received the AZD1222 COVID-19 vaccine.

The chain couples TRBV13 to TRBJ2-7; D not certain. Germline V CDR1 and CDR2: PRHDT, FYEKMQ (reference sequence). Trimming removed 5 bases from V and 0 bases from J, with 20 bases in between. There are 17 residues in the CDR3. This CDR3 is CASSPAGRQSGSYEQYF. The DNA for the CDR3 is TGTGCCAGCAGCCCCGCCGGAAGGCAGTCAGGCTCCTACGAGCAGTACTTC. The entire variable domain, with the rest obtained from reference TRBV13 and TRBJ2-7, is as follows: AAGVIQSPRHLIKEKRETATLKCYPIPRHDTVYWYQQGPGQDPQFLISFYEKMQSDKGSIPDRFSAQQFSDYHSELNMSSLELGDSALYFCASSPAGRQSGSYEQYFGPGTRLTVT.

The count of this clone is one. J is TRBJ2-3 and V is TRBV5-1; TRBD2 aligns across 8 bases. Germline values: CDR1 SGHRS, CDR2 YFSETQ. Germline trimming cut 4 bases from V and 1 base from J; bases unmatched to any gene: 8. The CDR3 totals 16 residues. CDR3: CASSPGLGIGTDTQYF. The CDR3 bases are TGCGCCAGCAGCCCGGGACTAGGAATTGGCACAGATACGCAGTATTTT. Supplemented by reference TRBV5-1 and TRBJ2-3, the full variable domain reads KAGVTQTPRYLIKTRGQQVTLSCSPISGHRSVSWYQQTPGQGLQFLFEYFSETQRNKGNFPGRFSGRQFSNSRSEMNVSTLELGDSALYLCASSPGLGIGTDTQYFGPGTRLTVL.

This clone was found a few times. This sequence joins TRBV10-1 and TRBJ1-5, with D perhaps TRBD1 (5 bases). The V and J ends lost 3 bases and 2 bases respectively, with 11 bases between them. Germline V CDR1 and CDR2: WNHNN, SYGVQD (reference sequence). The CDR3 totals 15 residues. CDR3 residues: CASSEWGIGNQPQHF. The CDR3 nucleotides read TGCGCCAGCAGTGAATGGGGGATCGGCAATCAGCCCCAGCATTTT.

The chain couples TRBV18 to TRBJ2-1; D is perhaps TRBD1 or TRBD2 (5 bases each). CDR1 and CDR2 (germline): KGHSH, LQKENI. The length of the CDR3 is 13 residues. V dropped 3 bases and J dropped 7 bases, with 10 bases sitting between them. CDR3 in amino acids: CASSPSGSNEQFF. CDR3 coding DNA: TGTGCCAGCTCACCGTCAGGGAGTAATGAGCAGTTCTTC.

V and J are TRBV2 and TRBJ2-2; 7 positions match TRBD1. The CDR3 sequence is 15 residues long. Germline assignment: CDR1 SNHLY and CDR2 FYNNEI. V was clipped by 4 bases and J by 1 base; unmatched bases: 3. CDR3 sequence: CASSGSGGNTGELFF. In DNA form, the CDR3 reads TGTGCCAGCAGTGGGTCAGGGGGGAACACCGGGGAGCTGTTTTTT.

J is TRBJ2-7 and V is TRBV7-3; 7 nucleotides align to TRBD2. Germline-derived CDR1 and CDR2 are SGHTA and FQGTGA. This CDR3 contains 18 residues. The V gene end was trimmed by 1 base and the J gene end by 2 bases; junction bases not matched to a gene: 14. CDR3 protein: CASSLMGSGLAETYEQYF. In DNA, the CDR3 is TGTGCCAGCAGCTTAATGGGTAGCGGCCTAGCGGAAACCTACGAGCAGTACTTC.

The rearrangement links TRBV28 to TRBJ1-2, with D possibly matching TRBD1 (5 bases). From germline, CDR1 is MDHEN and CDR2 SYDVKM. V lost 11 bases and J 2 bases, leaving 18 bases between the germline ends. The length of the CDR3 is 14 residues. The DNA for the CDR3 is TGTGCCGGCTCCCGGGGGGGGTTAAACTATGGCTACACCTTC. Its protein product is CAGSRGGLNYGYTF.

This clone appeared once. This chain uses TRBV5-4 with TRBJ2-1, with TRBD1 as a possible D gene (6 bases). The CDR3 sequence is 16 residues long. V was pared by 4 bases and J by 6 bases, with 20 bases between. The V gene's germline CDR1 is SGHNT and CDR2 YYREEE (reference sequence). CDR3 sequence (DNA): TGTGCCAGCAGCCGGGAAACAGGGCAGTTTGGCAATGAGCAGTTCTTC. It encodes CASSRETGQFGNEQFF.

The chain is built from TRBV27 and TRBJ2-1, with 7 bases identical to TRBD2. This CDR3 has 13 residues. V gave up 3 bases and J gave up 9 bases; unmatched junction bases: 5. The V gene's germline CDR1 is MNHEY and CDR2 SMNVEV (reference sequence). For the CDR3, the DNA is TGTGCCAGCAGTTTTTGGGGGAGGGGTGAGCAGTTCTTC. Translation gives CASSFWGRGEQFF.

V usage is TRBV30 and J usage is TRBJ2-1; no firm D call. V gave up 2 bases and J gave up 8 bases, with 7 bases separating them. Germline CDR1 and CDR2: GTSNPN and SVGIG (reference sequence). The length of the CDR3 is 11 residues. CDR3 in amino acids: CAWSSVDEQFF. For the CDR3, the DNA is TGTGCCTGGAGTTCGGTCGATGAGCAGTTCTTC.

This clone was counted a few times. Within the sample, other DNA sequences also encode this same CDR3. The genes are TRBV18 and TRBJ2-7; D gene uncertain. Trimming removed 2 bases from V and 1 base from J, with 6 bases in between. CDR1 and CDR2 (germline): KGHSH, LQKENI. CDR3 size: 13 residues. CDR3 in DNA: TGTGCCAGCTCACCAAGGCAATCCTACGAGCAGTACTTC. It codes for CASSPRQSYEQYF.

The CDR3 DNA is TGTGCCAGCACCCCCCTGCGAGAGAGGGCCTACGAGCAGTACTTC. Translating it yields CASTPLRERAYEQYF. This rearrangement joins TRBV2 to TRBJ2-7; maybe TRBD2 (5 bases). Germline V lookup: CDR1 SNHLY, CDR2 FYNNEI. Trimming removed 7 bases at V and 2 bases at J, with 18 bases between. The CDR3 sequence is 15 residues long.

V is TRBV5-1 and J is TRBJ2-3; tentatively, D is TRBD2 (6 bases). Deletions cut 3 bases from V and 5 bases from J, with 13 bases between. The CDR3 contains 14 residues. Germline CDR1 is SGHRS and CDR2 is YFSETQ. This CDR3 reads CASSSPGAGDTQYF. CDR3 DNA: TGCGCCAGCAGCTCACCGGGAGCAGGAGATACGCAGTATTTT.

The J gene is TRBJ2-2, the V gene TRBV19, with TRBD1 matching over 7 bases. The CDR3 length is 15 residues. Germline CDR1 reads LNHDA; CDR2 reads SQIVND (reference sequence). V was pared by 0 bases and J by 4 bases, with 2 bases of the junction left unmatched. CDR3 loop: CASSIEQGRTGELFF. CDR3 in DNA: TGTGCCAGTAGTATAGAACAGGGGCGCACCGGGGAGCTGTTTTTT. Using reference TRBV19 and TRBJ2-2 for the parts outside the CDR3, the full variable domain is DGGITQSPKYLFRKEGQNVTLSCEQNLNHDAMYWYRQDPGQGLRLIYYSQIVNDFQKGDIAEGYSVSREKKESFPLTVTSAQKNPTAFYLCASSIEQGRTGELFFGEGSRLTVL.

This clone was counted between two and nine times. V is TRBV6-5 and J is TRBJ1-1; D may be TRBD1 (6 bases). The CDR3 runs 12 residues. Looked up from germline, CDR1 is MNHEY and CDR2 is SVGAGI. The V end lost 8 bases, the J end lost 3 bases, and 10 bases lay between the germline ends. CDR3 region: CASSRGDTEAFF. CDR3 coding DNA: TGTGCCAGCTCGAGGGGGGACACTGAAGCTTTCTTT.

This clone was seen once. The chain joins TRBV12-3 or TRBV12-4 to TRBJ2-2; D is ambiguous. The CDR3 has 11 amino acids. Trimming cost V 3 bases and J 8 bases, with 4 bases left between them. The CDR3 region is CASSFAGELFF. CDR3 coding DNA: TGTGCCAGCAGTTTCGCGGGGGAGCTGTTTTTT.

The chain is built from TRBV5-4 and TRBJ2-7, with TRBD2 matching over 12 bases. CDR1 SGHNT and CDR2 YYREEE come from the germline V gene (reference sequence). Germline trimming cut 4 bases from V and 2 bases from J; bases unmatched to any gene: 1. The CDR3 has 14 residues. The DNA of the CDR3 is TGTGCCAGCAGCCTAGCGGGAGGGCCCTACGAGCAGTACTTC. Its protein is CASSLAGGPYEQYF.

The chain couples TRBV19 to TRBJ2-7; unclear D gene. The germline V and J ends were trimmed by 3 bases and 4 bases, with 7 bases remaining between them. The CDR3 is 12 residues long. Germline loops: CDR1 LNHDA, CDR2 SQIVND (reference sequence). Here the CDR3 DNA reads TGTGCCAGTAGTATTGGACGGTACGAGCAGTACTTC. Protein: CASSIGRYEQYF. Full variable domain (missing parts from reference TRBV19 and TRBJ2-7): DGGITQSPKYLFRKEGQNVTLSCEQNLNHDAMYWYRQDPGQGLRLIYYSQIVNDFQKGDIAEGYSVSREKKESFPLTVTSAQKNPTAFYLCASSIGRYEQYFGPGTRLTVT.

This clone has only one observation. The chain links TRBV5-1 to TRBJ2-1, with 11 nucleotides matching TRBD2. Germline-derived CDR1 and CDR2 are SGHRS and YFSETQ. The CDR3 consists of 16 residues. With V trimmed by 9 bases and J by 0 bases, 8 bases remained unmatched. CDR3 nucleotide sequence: TGCGCCACCGCGACTAGCGGGATCAGCTCCTACAATGAGCAGTTCTTC. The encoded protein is CATATSGISSYNEQFF. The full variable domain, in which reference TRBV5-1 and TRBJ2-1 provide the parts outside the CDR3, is KAGVTQTPRYLIKTRGQQVTLSCSPISGHRSVSWYQQTPGQGLQFLFEYFSETQRNKGNFPGRFSGRQFSNSRSEMNVSTLELGDSALYLCATATSGISSYNEQFFGPGTRLTVL.